The clone carrying this TCR beta chain was observed a handful of times. The record originates from a study of blood T cells in healthy people across ages. The CDR3 totals 15 residues. In germline, CDR1 is MGHRA, CDR2 YSYEKL. V lost 1 base, J lost 4 bases, and 14 bases lay in between. Combining a sample-barcoded 5' primer with a J-beta primer mix, a second PCR ran for 7 to 11 cycles. Via MiXCR, TCRdb re-called the 5' RACE reads, giving one row per CDR3 protein. The table lists about 770,000 distinct CDR3 sequences, about 42% of them singletons, with around 21% in the top ten. Sequenced: blood. The chain links TRBV4-1 to TRBJ2-7; a possible D gene is TRBD1 (6 bases). This receptor was taken from a man in his sixties in good health. The CDR3 here is CASSQGTDNAYEQYF. DNA for the CDR3: TGCGCCAGCAGCCAAGGGACAGATAATGCTTACGAGCAGTACTTC.